One sample yielded the 27 T cell receptor beta chains listed below, sequenced in a study of blood T cell repertoires in COVID-19. The repertoire was sequenced with immunoSEQ multiplex PCR; TCRdb's copy has only in-frame clones and lacks some. The data hold around 100,000 clones, with about 88% observed a single time. Source material: peripheral blood. These receptors were obtained from a human donor in a cohort sampled during active COVID-19.

The rearrangement joins TRBV13 to TRBJ2-2, with 9 bases fitting TRBD2. The CDR3 is 16 amino acids. V was pared by 5 bases and J by 6 bases, with 10 bases of the junction left unmatched. In germline, CDR1 is PRHDT, CDR2 FYEKMQ (reference sequence). The CDR3 protein is CASSREGSGSAGELFF. Here the CDR3 DNA reads TGTGCCAGCAGCCGGGAGGGTAGCGGGAGCGCCGGGGAGCTGTTTTTT.

This clone showed up just a few times. This chain uses TRBV2 with TRBJ2-3; TRBD1 agrees at 8 bases. Per the germline V gene, CDR1 is SNHLY and CDR2 is FYNNEI. The V segment lost 2 bases and the J segment 5 bases; nucleotides outside the gene matches: 3. The CDR3 runs 14 residues. CDR3 coding DNA: TGTGCCAGCAGTGAACAGGGGGCTGGAGATACGCAGTATTTT. It yields the protein CASSEQGAGDTQYF.

This rearrangement joins TRBV19 to TRBJ2-1, with TRBD2 as a possible D gene (5 bases). The V gene lost 2 bases and the J gene lost 7 bases, with 18 bases spanning the gap. The length of the CDR3 is 16 residues. The germline V gene has CDR1 LNHDA and CDR2 SQIVND (reference sequence). The CDR3 DNA sequence: TGTGCCAGTAGTATAAGTGTTTGGCGGGTGGGGAATGAGCAGTTCTTC. This gives the protein CASSISVWRVGNEQFF.

CDR3 coding DNA: TGTGCCAGCAGTGAAACCAGTCCGAACACCGGGGAGCTGTTTTTT. Its translation is CASSETSPNTGELFF. The chain couples TRBV6-1 to TRBJ2-2, with unresolved D. This CDR3 region has 15 residues. CDR1 and CDR2 (germline): MNHNS, SASEGT. Trimming took 2 bases from V and 0 from J, leaving 7 bases between them.

The V gene is TRBV6-2 or TRBV6-3, the J gene TRBJ2-3; TRBD2 matches at 14 bases. Per germline, CDR1 MNHEY and CDR2 SVGEGT. This CDR3 comprises 21 residues. Trimming removed 2 bases from V and 2 bases from J; junction bases left unmatched: 15. The CDR3 protein is CASSYDIRTSGRNSSTDTQYF. The CDR3 bases are TGTGCCAGCAGTTACGATATTCGGACTAGCGGGAGGAATTCATCCACAGATACGCAGTATTTT.

The CDR3, as DNA: TGTGCCAGCCACAGGGGGGTTTTAGAGACCCAGTACTTC. It codes for CASHRGVLETQYF. V and J are TRBV28 and TRBJ2-5; TRBD1 agrees at 8 bases. From germline, CDR1 is MDHEN and CDR2 SYDVKM. This CDR3 is 13 amino acids long. The J segment lost 4 bases and the V segment lost 8 bases, leaving 6 bases of the junction unmatched.

The chain is built from TRBV7-6 and TRBJ1-5; D is undetermined. CDR1 and CDR2 (germline): SGHVS, FNYEAQ. Trimming cost V 4 bases and J 3 bases, with 13 bases left between them. The CDR3 is 15 amino acids. CDR3 sequence: CASSSGGRYNQPQHF. CDR3 DNA: TGTGCCAGCAGCTCCGGCGGTCGGTACAATCAGCCCCAGCATTTT.

The chain has TRBV24-1 and TRBJ2-1; TRBD2 matches 8 bases. With 3 bases clipped from V and 0 bases from J, the junction kept 3 bases outside the gene matches. Germline V gene lookup returns CDR1 KGHDR and CDR2 SFDVKD. This CDR3 spans 16 amino acids. The CDR3 loop reads CATSDPLAGSYNEQFF. CDR3 bases: TGTGCCACCAGTGATCCCCTAGCGGGCTCCTACAATGAGCAGTTCTTC.

The rearrangement uses TRBV7-6 and TRBJ1-1, with 7 bases aligning to TRBD1. This CDR3 is 15 amino acids long. With 3 bases clipped from V and 1 base from J, the junction kept 5 bases outside the gene matches. Germline loops: CDR1 SGHVS, CDR2 FNYEAQ. The CDR3 loop is CASSLGQFSNTEAFF. For the CDR3, the DNA is TGTGCCAGCAGCTTGGGACAGTTTTCGAACACTGAAGCTTTCTTT. The full variable domain, with the rest looked up from reference TRBV7-6 and TRBJ1-1, is GAGVSQSPRYKVTKRGQDVALRCDPISGHVSLYWYRQALGQGPEFLTYFNYEAQQDKSGLPNDRFSAERPEGSISTLTIQRTEQRDSAMYRCASSLGQFSNTEAFFGQGTRLTVV.

This clone was detected a few times. The J gene is TRBJ2-7, the V gene TRBV5-4; weak D call: TRBD2 (5 bases). Trimming took 3 bases from V and 5 from J, leaving 18 bases between them. CDR1 and CDR2 from the germline V gene are SGHNT and YYREEE (reference sequence). The CDR3 is 15 residues long. The CDR3 DNA reads as TGTGCCAGCAGCTACTCTCGCGGTAGCGTAGACGAGCAGTACTTC. This encodes CASSYSRGSVDEQYF.

V is TRBV15 and J is TRBJ2-5; D is unresolved. The V and J ends lost 1 base and 2 bases respectively, with 11 bases between them. The CDR3 loop spans 15 amino acids. Germline CDR1 LNHNV, CDR2 YYDKDF (reference sequence). The CDR3 DNA reads as TGTGCCACCAGCAGAGTTAGGTGGAGTCAAGAGACCCAGTACTTC. This translates into CATSRVRWSQETQYF.

J is TRBJ2-7 and V is TRBV11-3, with 9 bases aligning to TRBD2. The germline V gene encodes CDR1 SGHNT and CDR2 YENEEA. CDR3 length equals 16 residues. Trimming took 5 bases from V and 4 from J; bases not matched to a gene: 12. The CDR3 loop is CASSPPGAGGSYEQYF. Here the CDR3 DNA reads TGTGCCAGCAGCCCCCCGGGGGCGGGAGGGTCGTACGAGCAGTACTTC.

The chain carries TRBV5-1 and TRBJ2-1, with D possibly matching TRBD1 (6 bases). This CDR3 comprises 14 residues. Germline V gene sequence: CDR1 SGHRS, CDR2 YFSETQ. Trimming cost V 1 base and J 4 bases, with 9 bases left between them. CDR3 bases: TGCGCCAGCAGCTTGAATCAGGGGTACAATGAGCAGTTCTTC. Translated: CASSLNQGYNEQFF.

The V gene is TRBV4-1, the J gene TRBJ1-5; D is undetermined. V dropped 0 bases and J dropped 3 bases, with 9 bases sitting between them. This CDR3 contains 15 residues. The germline gives CDR1 MGHRA, CDR2 YSYEKL. CDR3 sequence reads: CASSQDARDNQPQHF. The CDR3 DNA reads TGCGCCAGCAGCCAAGATGCACGGGACAATCAGCCCCAGCATTTT.

The chain carries TRBV29-1 and TRBJ1-1, with 9 nucleotides matching TRBD1. Germline CDR1 and CDR2: SQVTM and ANQGSEA. V was clipped by 6 bases and J by 3 bases; unmatched bases: 14. The CDR3 runs to 16 residues. The CDR3 coding sequence is TGCAGCGTCGGTCTTACAGGGGGCGCATGGGACACTGAAGCTTTCTTT. Its protein product is CSVGLTGGAWDTEAFF.

The chain uses TRBV5-1 and TRBJ2-7, with 7 bases fitting TRBD1. J lost 1 base, V lost 0 bases, and 1 base had no gene match. The germline CDR1 and CDR2 sequences are SGHRS and YFSETQ. The CDR3 is 14 residues long. The CDR3 protein is CASSLEQGSYEQYF. CDR3 nucleotides: TGCGCCAGCAGCTTGGAACAGGGGTCCTACGAGCAGTACTTC.

This chain joins TRBV24-1 and TRBJ2-3, with 15 nucleotides matching TRBD2. Germline-derived CDR1 and CDR2 are KGHDR and SFDVKD. The ends lost 4 bases at V and 0 bases at J; junction bases unmatched: 10. This CDR3 is 20 amino acids long. CDR3 sequence reads: CATSDPGLAGGISSTDTQYF. CDR3 DNA sequence: TGTGCCACCAGTGACCCTGGACTAGCGGGGGGGATTTCTAGCACAGATACGCAGTATTTT.

The chain carries TRBV5-4 and TRBJ1-3; weak D call: TRBD1 (5 bases). The CDR3 has 19 residues. V gave up 4 bases and J gave up 0 bases, with 23 bases separating them. Germline loops: CDR1 SGHNT, CDR2 YYREEE (reference sequence). The CDR3 DNA reads as TGTGCCAGCAGCCTGGAATGTGCCCGGAGACAGATCTCTGGAAACACCATATATTTT. As protein: CASSLECARRQISGNTIYF. Filled out from reference TRBV5-4 and TRBJ1-3, the complete variable domain reads ETGVTQSPTHLIKTRGQQVTLRCSSQSGHNTVSWYQQALGQGPQFIFQYYREEENGRGNFPPRFSGLQFPNYSSELNVNALELDDSALYLCASSLECARRQISGNTIYFGEGSWLTVV.

The chain joins TRBV4-2 to TRBJ1-6; no clear D. Germline CDR1 LGHNA, CDR2 YNFKEQ. With 0 bases removed from V and 12 bases from J, the gap between germline ends came to 12 bases. This CDR3 has 14 amino acids. CDR3 in DNA: TGTGCCAGCAGCCAAGATGGCGCGGGCGGACCCCTCCACTTT. This codes for CASSQDGAGGPLHF.

The gene calls are TRBV15 and TRBJ1-5; D not certain. The CDR3 extends over 14 amino acids. The V gene lost 3 bases and the J gene lost 4 bases, with 10 bases spanning the gap. Germline lookup yields CDR1 LNHNV and CDR2 YYDKDF (reference sequence). Here the CDR3 reads CATSSPILNQPQHF. The CDR3 nucleotides read TGTGCCACCAGCAGCCCCATACTAAATCAGCCCCAGCATTTT.

The chain is built from TRBV3-1 (or the pseudogene TRBV3-2) and TRBJ2-7, with D unresolved. Germline V CDR1 and CDR2: LGHDT, YNNKEL (reference sequence). V lost 1 base and J lost 2, with 9 bases in between. The CDR3 is 14 amino acids. CDR3 region: CASSQGPTTYEQYF. For the CDR3, the DNA is TGTGCCAGCAGCCAAGGACCGACAACCTACGAGCAGTACTTC.

The rearrangement joins TRBV29-1 to TRBJ2-1; D ambiguous. Germline lookup yields CDR1 SQVTM and CDR2 ANQGSEA. This CDR3 is 10 amino acids long. Deletions cut 0 bases from V and 12 bases from J, with 6 bases between. The CDR3 DNA reads as TGCAGCGTTGAAGATGCGAGGCAGTTCTTC. Amino acids: CSVEDARQFF.

The table lists this clone with a count of one. This chain connects TRBV5-1 to TRBJ1-4; D gene unclear. CDR3 length: 15 residues. V lost 0 bases, J lost 4 bases, and 10 bases lay in between. In germline, CDR1 is SGHRS, CDR2 YFSETQ. CDR3 sequence: CASSLGARNNEKLFF. The CDR3 DNA is TGCGCCAGCAGCTTGGGGGCCCGGAATAATGAAAAACTGTTTTTT.

The chain is built from TRBV19 and TRBJ1-5; the D gene is possibly TRBD1 (5 bases). Germline values: CDR1 LNHDA, CDR2 SQIVND (reference sequence). The CDR3 contains 13 residues. The ends were cut back, 2 bases at V and 4 bases at J, with 6 bases in the middle. The CDR3 DNA sequence: TGTGCCAGTAGTATAAGGGGTAATCAGCCCCAGCATTTT. Its protein is CASSIRGNQPQHF.

This clone occurred once. The genes are TRBV30 and TRBJ1-2, with a weak D call TRBD1 (6 bases). The CDR3 length is 13 residues. Germline CDR1 reads GTSNPN; CDR2 reads SVGIG (reference sequence). Trimming pared 3 bases from V and 5 bases from J, leaving 13 bases between. In DNA form, the CDR3 reads TGTGCCTGGAGCCGAGACAGGCCTTATGGCTACACCTTC. Translated: CAWSRDRPYGYTF.

Details on this clone: At one of its ends the junction is not consistent with the germline gene, which may arise from a read error. The J gene is TRBJ2-1, the V gene TRBV7-7; D may be TRBD2 (5 bases). The CDR3 consists of 15 residues. The germline V gene encodes CDR1 SSHAT and CDR2 FNYEAQ (reference sequence). The CDR3 nucleotides read TGTGCTAGCAGCTTAACTGGGAGCTCCTACAATGAGCAGTTCTTC. This codes for CASSLTGSSYNEQFF.

This chain links TRBV24-1 with TRBJ2-1; TRBD2 matches at 9 bases. Trimming removed 3 bases from V and 3 bases from J; junction bases left unmatched: 5. The CDR3 consists of 16 residues. Germline CDR1 reads KGHDR; CDR2 reads SFDVKD. The CDR3 sequence is CATSDERTSVYNEQFF. The CDR3 coding sequence is TGTGCCACCAGTGATGAACGGACTAGCGTCTACAATGAGCAGTTCTTC.